The clone carrying this T cell receptor beta chain has a count of ten or more. Its target is unknown. Hyperthyroidism patients, all newly diagnosed, had under 2 months' duration and ages of 18 to 65. The authors isolated PBMCs from approximately 10 ml of fresh peripheral blood. The authors amplified TCR beta CDR3 regions from RNA transcripts. The workflow started with a first-round RT-PCR run with HTBI primers and then moved on to a second-round multiplex PCR. TCRdb processed the multiplex PCR reads anew with MiXCR; each CDR3 protein has one entry. Of 620,000 or so distinct CDR3 sequences detected, approximately 21% appear once; the ten largest clones hold roughly 6.9%. This entry comes from a study of Graves' ophthalmopathy and Graves' hyperthyroidism. Points from the study as a whole: The blood repertoire also included most expanded thyroid clonotypes above 0.001 frequency.

This sequence originates from a woman under 30 with stable Graves' hyperthyroidism. Some clones in this sample may be carry-over from other donors' samples. The sequenced sample consisted of peripheral blood.

CDR3 region: CASSPGDNSNQPQHF. The CDR3 region has the DNA TGTGCCAGCAGCCCAGGGGACAATAGCAATCAGCCCCAGCATTTT. The chain is built from TRBV7-2 and TRBJ1-5; D is perhaps TRBD1 (6 bases). V lost 5 bases and J lost 0, with 11 bases in between. The length of the CDR3 is 15 residues. From germline, CDR1 is SGHTA and CDR2 FQGNSA.